The clone carrying this TCR beta chain was counted between two and nine times. The sample originates from a study of blood T cell repertoires in COVID-19. Turning to the study itself: PBMCs, B-cell-depleted T cells, or T cells were the source of the cDNA or gDNA that made up the material.

Germline CDR1 reads SGHVS; CDR2 reads FQNEAQ. This CDR3 region has 13 residues. Losses at the gene ends were 4 bases for V and 7 bases for J; bases not matched to a gene: 2. Original handling: Estimation of nucleated cell counts was performed using reference gene primer amplification. Sequencing used immunoSEQ multiplex PCR; TCRdb keeps in-frame clones, though not all of them. V and J calls and clone size follow that table, whereas D and trimming were derived from the DNA. The sample carries tens of thousands of clones, around 80% recorded once. The V call is TRBV7-8, the J call TRBJ1-2; TRBD1 aligns across 11 bases. Material: peripheral blood. The sequence was obtained from a man aged 70 or older with acute or convalescent COVID-19. CDR3 coding DNA: TGTGCCAGCAGCTCGGACAGGGGGCTTGGCTACACCTTC. Translation: CASSSDRGLGYTF.